This T cell receptor (beta chain) stems from a study of T cell responses to AZD1222 COVID-19 vaccine. Of note for this clone: Its target is not known.

V lost 5 bases and J 3 bases, leaving 11 bases between the germline ends. The CDR3 length is 13 residues. Germline CDR1 MNHEY, CDR2 SMNVEV (reference sequence). Assay: immunoSEQ multiplex PCR; the TCRdb copy retains only in-frame clones and omits some. The sample carries 100,000 to 120,000 clones, 92% recorded once. Study-level results: There were mostly white British donors and more females than males, and clonal diversity was possibly underestimated. Two AZD1222 administrations were followed by greater Spike-specific TCR breadth and depth. Across the whole spike, CD4 TCRs peaked at regions 160-218 and 743-854.

The TCR comes from an adult in good health. This chain links TRBV27 with TRBJ2-7, with D perhaps TRBD1 (6 bases). The material was peripheral blood, obtained on day 0 of AZD1222 vaccination. DNA for the CDR3: TGTGCCAGCAGTGGGCCGGACAGCTACGAGCAGTACTTC. Protein sequence: CASSGPDSYEQYF.